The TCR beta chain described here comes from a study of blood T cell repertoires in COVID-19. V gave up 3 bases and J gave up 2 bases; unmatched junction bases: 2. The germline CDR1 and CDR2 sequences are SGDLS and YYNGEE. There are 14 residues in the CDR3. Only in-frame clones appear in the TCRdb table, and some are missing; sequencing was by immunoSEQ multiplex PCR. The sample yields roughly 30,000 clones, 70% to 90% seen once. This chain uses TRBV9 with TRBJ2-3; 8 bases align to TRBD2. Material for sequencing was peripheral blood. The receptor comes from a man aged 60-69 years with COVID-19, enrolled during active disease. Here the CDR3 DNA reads TGTGCCAGCAGCGAGACTAGCGCCACAGATACGCAGTATTTT. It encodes CASSETSATDTQYF.